This is a list of T cell receptor beta chains from one sample in a study of radiotherapy plus CTLA-4 blockade in lung cancer. The table came from immunoSEQ multiplex PCR; TCRdb's copy has only in-frame clones and leaves some out. The sample has about 46,000 clones, 77% seen once. This material consisted of peripheral blood, taken from a patient treated with radiotherapy plus ipilimumab. All receptors come from a human donor with non-small cell lung cancer whose response to radiotherapy plus ipilimumab could not be evaluated. Both conserved end residues are part of each CDR3. The D gene is left open where the match is weak. Size tells how often a clone was seen (once, few, many) or the class of an expanded clone, and some rows leave it out.

clone_size j_call d_call v_call cdr3_aa cdr3_nt
- TRBJ2-2 TRBD1 TRBV5-5 CASNQGVNTGELFF TGTGCCAGCAACCAGGGGGTGAACACCGGGGAGCTGTTTTTT
- TRBJ2-5 TRBD1 TRBV27 CASSQGQLKETQYF TGTGCCAGCAGTCAGGGACAGCTAAAAGAGACCCAGTACTTC
- TRBJ2-1 TRBD2 TRBV7-8 CASSQTSGGANEQFF TGTGCCAGCAGCCAAACTAGCGGGGGGGCTAATGAGCAGTTCTTC
- TRBJ2-3 TRBD2 TRBV29-1 CSVERTGDYGTQYF TGCAGCGTTGAACGGACTGGGGACTATGGTACGCAGTATTTT
- TRBJ1-5 - TRBV6-1 CASSDRPSGGQPQHF TGTGCCAGCAGTGACAGGCCGTCGGGAGGTCAGCCCCAGCATTTT
- TRBJ1-1 TRBD1 TRBV29-1 CSVSRDRGRTEAFF TGCAGCGTTTCAAGGGACAGGGGGCGAACTGAAGCTTTCTTT
- TRBJ1-5 - TRBV11-3 CASSLGGEDQPQHF TGTGCCAGCAGCTTAGGAGGGGAGGACCAGCCCCAGCATTTT
- TRBJ1-1 TRBD1 TRBV7-8 CASSSLQGANTEAFF TGTGCCAGCAGCTCACTACAGGGGGCTAACACTGAAGCTTTCTTT
- TRBJ2-3 - TRBV5-1 CASSLGASGTDTQYF TGCGCCAGCAGCTTAGGAGCGAGTGGCACAGATACGCAGTATTTT
once TRBJ2-1 TRBD2 TRBV7-9 CASRGTSGGEQFF TGTGCCAGCAGGGGGACTAGCGGGGGTGAGCAGTTCTTC
- TRBJ2-3 TRBD2 TRBV6-7 CASSHCPTSGLDFSTDTQYF TGTGCCAGCAGCCACTGCCCGACTAGCGGGCTAGACTTCTCCACAGATACGCAGTATTTT
- TRBJ2-2 - TRBV19 CASSTIRDYTGELFF TGTGCCAGTAGTACGATCCGGGACTACACCGGGGAGCTGTTTTTT
few TRBJ1-2 - TRBV29-1 CSVLSYGYTF TGCAGCGTTCTGTCCTATGGCTACACCTTC
- TRBJ2-1 TRBD2 TRBV6-1 CASKAGGAYDNEQFF TGTGCCAGCAAAGCGGGAGGCGCTTACGACAATGAGCAGTTCTTC
- TRBJ2-5 TRBD2 TRBV9 CASSVGGLAGGRRETQYF TGTGCCAGCAGCGTAGGAGGGCTAGCGGGAGGAAGGAGAGAGACCCAGTACTTC
- TRBJ2-7 TRBD1 TRBV7-2 CASSLGTGTGTYEQYF TGTGCCAGCAGCTTAGGGACCGGGACAGGGACCTACGAGCAGTACTTC
- TRBJ2-3 - TRBV21-1 CASREISTDTQYF TGTGCCAGCAGAGAGATTAGCACAGATACGCAGTATTTT
- TRBJ1-3 TRBD1 TRBV4-2 CASSQSVTGSGNTIYF TGTGCCAGCAGCCAATCTGTGACAGGGTCAGGAAACACCATATATTTT
- TRBJ1-2 - TRBV5-4 CASSFQAGWGYTF TGTGCCAGCAGCTTCCAGGCCGGTTGGGGCTACACCTTC
- TRBJ2-3 TRBD2 TRBV9 CASSVGSGRKDTQYF TGTGCCAGCAGCGTAGGAAGCGGGAGGAAAGATACGCAGTATTTT
- TRBJ1-1 - TRBV5-4 CASTTDRNTEAFF TGTGCCAGCACCACGGACAGAAACACTGAAGCTTTCTTT
- TRBJ2-3 TRBD2 TRBV9 CASSPPPPLTSGRALTDTQYF TGTGCCAGCAGCCCCCCCCCGCCCCTGACTAGCGGGAGGGCCCTCACAGATACGCAGTATTTT
- TRBJ2-2 - TRBV2 CASSPKGLKTGELFF TGTGCCAGCAGTCCTAAGGGGCTTAAGACCGGGGAGCTGTTTTTT
- TRBJ2-1 TRBD2 TRBV7-2 CASSSEGLAGDEQFF TGTGCCAGCAGCTCGGAGGGACTAGCGGGGGATGAGCAGTTCTTC
few TRBJ2-1 TRBD2 TRBV28 CASSFHGEGLNEQFF TGTGCCAGCAGTTTTCACGGGGAGGGACTGAATGAGCAGTTCTTC